A selection of T cell receptor beta chains follows, all from one sample in a study of Ad26.COV2.S vaccination and SARS-CoV-2 variants. Using immunoSEQ multiplex PCR, the repertoire was profiled, and TCRdb retains in-frame clones only, with some absent. The sample records about 350,000 clones, approximately 90% being singletons. Sequencing was performed on peripheral blood, taken in a trial of Ad26.COV2.S vaccine versus placebo. The receptors were gathered from a person aged 18-65 years who received the Ad26.COV2.S COVID-19 vaccine or a placebo. Each CDR3 is given with its conserved first and last residue. D genes are given only for firm matches. Expanded clones are given a class, and other clones once, few, many or no size at all.

v_gene: TRBV9
j_gene: TRBJ2-3
d_gene: .
abundance: .
CDR3nt: TGTGCCAGCAGCGTAGCTGAGGGCCGGGGCACAGATACGCAGTATTTT
CDR3aa: CASSVAEGRGTDTQYF

v_gene: TRBV5-4
j_gene: TRBJ2-1
d_gene: TRBD1
abundance: .
CDR3nt: TGTGCCAGCAGCTTGGTATATACAACCGGGACAGGGTACAATGAGCAGTTCTTC
CDR3aa: CASSLVYTTGTGYNEQFF

v_gene: TRBV5-1
j_gene: TRBJ1-2
d_gene: .
abundance: few
CDR3nt: TGCGCCAGCAGCGCGGGACTTAACTATGGCTACACCTTC
CDR3aa: CASSAGLNYGYTF

v_gene: TRBV11-2
j_gene: TRBJ1-2
d_gene: .
abundance: .
CDR3nt: TGTGCCAGCAGCTTAGGGTCCACCGGGGGCTACACCTTC
CDR3aa: CASSLGSTGGYTF

v_gene: TRBV19
j_gene: TRBJ2-1
d_gene: TRBD2
abundance: .
CDR3nt: TGTGCCAGTAGTATTGGCGGGGGGTCACCTGGGAATGAGCAGTTCTTC
CDR3aa: CASSIGGGSPGNEQFF

v_gene: TRBV9
j_gene: TRBJ1-2
d_gene: .
abundance: .
CDR3nt: TGTGCCAGCAGCGTAGGGGGCGGGGGACTAAACTATGGCTACACCTTC
CDR3aa: CASSVGGGGLNYGYTF

v_gene: TRBV7-9
j_gene: TRBJ2-2
d_gene: .
abundance: .
CDR3nt: TGTGCCAGCAGCTTAAAAGGGTTCACGAACACCGGGGAGCTGTTTTTT
CDR3aa: CASSLKGFTNTGELFF

v_gene: TRBV9
j_gene: TRBJ2-7
d_gene: TRBD1
abundance: .
CDR3nt: TGTGCCAGCAGCGGAGGGACAGGGGGTTGGTACGAGCAGTACTTC
CDR3aa: CASSGGTGGWYEQYF

v_gene: TRBV4-2
j_gene: TRBJ2-6
d_gene: .
abundance: .
CDR3nt: TGTGCCAGCAGCCAAGGGCAGGGGATCCCAAACGTCCTGACTTTC
CDR3aa: CASSQGQGIPNVLTF

v_gene: TRBV5-4
j_gene: TRBJ1-1
d_gene: .
abundance: .
CDR3nt: TGTGCCAGCAGCTTGTTCGGGGTTTCTGAAGCTTTCTTT
CDR3aa: CASSLFGVSEAFF

v_gene: TRBV6-5
j_gene: TRBJ2-2
d_gene: .
abundance: .
CDR3nt: TGTGCCAGCAGTCGGGACCAAAACACCGGGGAGCTGTTTTTT
CDR3aa: CASSRDQNTGELFF

v_gene: TRBV28
j_gene: TRBJ2-3
d_gene: .
abundance: .
CDR3nt: TGTGCCAGCAGCCGTCCTACAGGGCACACAGATACGCAGTATTTT
CDR3aa: CASSRPTGHTDTQYF

v_gene: TRBV5-1
j_gene: TRBJ2-1
d_gene: .
abundance: .
CDR3nt: TGCGCCAGCAGCTTGGTAGCCGGGTCCGGCTACAATGAGCAGTTCTTC
CDR3aa: CASSLVAGSGYNEQFF

v_gene: TRBV4-1
j_gene: TRBJ1-2
d_gene: .
abundance: .
CDR3nt: TGCGCCAGCAGCCAAGTACAGGGAGGATACTATGGCTACACCTTC
CDR3aa: CASSQVQGGYYGYTF

v_gene: TRBV5-5
j_gene: TRBJ2-7
d_gene: .
abundance: .
CDR3nt: TGTGCCAGCAGCTTTTCAGGATCCTACGAGCAGTACTTC
CDR3aa: CASSFSGSYEQYF

v_gene: TRBV5-8
j_gene: TRBJ1-1
d_gene: .
abundance: .
CDR3nt: TGTGCCAGCAGCCCTTGGACCGAGAACACTGAAGCTTTCTTT
CDR3aa: CASSPWTENTEAFF

v_gene: TRBV12-3/TRBV12-4
j_gene: TRBJ1-5
d_gene: .
abundance: .
CDR3nt: TGTGCCAGCAGTCTGACGCGCAATCAGCCCCAGCATTTT
CDR3aa: CASSLTRNQPQHF

v_gene: TRBV7-9
j_gene: TRBJ2-3
d_gene: .
abundance: .
CDR3nt: TGTGCCAGCAGCTCCAAAGCCTGGACAGATACGCAGTATTTT
CDR3aa: CASSSKAWTDTQYF